This record covers a single T cell receptor beta chain. Its antigen is not yet known. No base quality information exists; no much larger clone differs at one position. This sample was taken from a study of blood T cell repertoires in COVID-19 (dated by TCRdb to the early 2020s). Looking at the study overall: Collaborator samples came from the United States, Italy and Spain and covered acute and convalescent phases of COVID-19. Samples came from the ongoing ImmuneRACE study (first 160 participants) plus 1,254 subjects from 6 global collaborators. Sample metadata almost always included a de-identified subject ID, COVID-19 status, age in years and sex. The repertoires were released in a freely available public database meant as a resource for research on the immune response to SARS-CoV-2. Deeply sampled blood TCRbeta repertoires from subjects exposed to, actively infected with, or recovered from COVID-19 were included in the dataset. Where available, HLA class I and class II types were obtained from metadata supplied by the sample provider rather than from assay-based typing. The prospective study material was composed of cDNA or gDNA derived from T cells, B-cell-depleted T cells, or PBMCs. Results the study describes overall, beyond this receptor: Clinical and demographic metadata were provided uncurated, with the amount varying by source and participant.

The collaborating institutions used their own protocols to collect whole blood in K2EDTA tubes. Collaborator samples were shipped for TCRbeta analysis as frozen whole blood, isolated PBMCs, or DNA extracted from either sample type. The CDR3 covers 18 residues, taking in both the cysteine and the phenylalanine. CDR3 DNA is the only sequence kept; it has 54 bases, read in frame from the first base. V is reduced by 2 bases and J by 7 bases, leaving a spacing of 26 bases between them. The germline V gene sets CDR1 to SGHVS and CDR2 to FNYEAQ. TCRbeta CDR3 regions were amplified from genomic DNA by means of the immunoSEQ Assay, a bias-controlled multiplex PCR. Processing in the source paper ran as follows. The number of nucleated cells in each sample was estimated by amplification of reference gene primers within the assay. Sequence reads were collapsed and filtered to measure the absolute abundance of every unique TCRbeta CDR3 rearrangement. For each sample, productive Simpson clonality was calculated as the square root of Simpson's diversity index across productive rearrangements. TCRdb obtained this table from immuneACCESS and retained in-frame rearrangements with V and J assigned. These tables miss some clones; where compared with another copy, unresolved V genes account for less than half of the shortfall, and the remainder is unexplained. The DNA was the basis for D and trimming; V, J and clone size are from that table. The sample has 100,000 to 150,000 clones on record, over 80% of them singletons. Around a tenth of the sample rests with the top ten.

The sequence derives from a man aged 35-49 years with active or convalescent COVID-19. The sample comprised peripheral blood. The chain joins TRBV7-6 to TRBJ2-5; a tentative D match to TRBD2 spans 6 bases. The DNA sequence is as follows: TGTGCCAGCAGCTTACTAAACGGCGGGTCCACATACGGGGGGACCCAGTACTTC. Translated, it gives CASSLLNGGSTYGGTQYF.